The 10 T cell receptor beta chains listed next were all sequenced from one sample in a study of response to subunit inactivated influenza vaccine. TCRdb re-called the RT-PCR reads through MiXCR, storing one row per CDR3 protein. Seen here are hundreds of thousands of distinct CDR3 sequences, 12% to 15% observed once, and the top ten hold about 7.4%. The material sequenced was PBMCs from blood, taken 14 to 15 days before vaccination. The receptors shown here come from a man over 45 who received an inactivated influenza vaccine.

This clonotype has only a few counts. This chain joins TRBV4-3 and TRBJ1-2; a possible D gene is TRBD1 (5 bases). This CDR3 has 14 amino acids. Germline V lookup: CDR1 LGHNA, CDR2 YSLEER. The germline V and J ends were trimmed by 4 bases and 3 bases, with 12 bases remaining between them. The CDR3 nucleotides are TGCGCCAGCAGCCCAGGGCTGGACTACTATGGCTACACCTTC. This sequence encodes CASSPGLDYYGYTF.

This clonotype came up a few times. The rearrangement joins TRBV12-3 or TRBV12-4 to TRBJ2-3; the D gene is possibly TRBD1 (5 bases). This CDR3 is built from 16 residues. Trimming left V 0 bases short and J 0 bases short, with 10 bases between. This CDR3 reads CASSLALTVSTDTQYF. The CDR3 DNA is TGTGCCAGCAGTTTAGCCCTGACAGTAAGCACAGATACGCAGTATTTT.

This chain uses TRBV6-2 or TRBV6-3 with TRBJ2-1; 13 nucleotides agree with TRBD2. V shed 8 bases, J shed 15 bases, and the junction held 22 bases outside the gene matches. Germline loops: CDR1 MNHEY, CDR2 SVGEGT. The CDR3 runs to 17 residues. CDR3 nucleotide sequence: TGTGCCAGCTCGAGACTAGCGGGAGGAGGAGGGGGTCGAAAGCGGTTCTTC. Protein product: CASSRLAGGGGGRKRFF.

The rearrangement links TRBV5-1 to TRBJ2-1; 7 positions agree with TRBD2. After removal of 4 bases from V and 3 bases from J, the junction contained 4 bases not matched to a gene. The CDR3 runs to 14 residues. Looked up from germline, CDR1 is SGHRS and CDR2 is YFSETQ. CDR3: CASSRTRGYNEQFF. Written as DNA, the CDR3 is TGCGCCAGCAGCCGGACTAGAGGCTACAATGAGCAGTTCTTC.

This clonotype was recorded many times. V gene TRBV12-3 or TRBV12-4 combines with J gene TRBJ2-1; D gene ambiguous. V was trimmed by 3 bases and J by 15 bases, leaving 15 bases between them. This CDR3 has 12 residues. CDR3 nucleotide sequence: TGTGCCAGCAGTTTTTCCCGGACCGAAGGGTTCTTC. The encoded protein is CASSFSRTEGFF.

This clonotype has more than one count but fewer than ten. J is TRBJ1-2 and V is TRBV6-5, with 10 bases aligning to TRBD1. V lost 0 bases to trimming and J lost 2 bases; unmatched junction nucleotides: 9. CDR3 length: 18 residues. The germline V gene encodes CDR1 MNHEY and CDR2 SVGAGI. The CDR3 here is CASSYSTPLGQGNYGYTF. The CDR3, as DNA: TGTGCCAGCAGTTACTCGACCCCGTTGGGACAGGGGAACTATGGCTACACCTTC.

This clonotype was observed many times. V gene TRBV4-3 combines with J gene TRBJ1-4; 7 bases match TRBD1. With V trimmed by 1 base and J by 5 bases, 4 bases remained unmatched. The V gene's germline CDR1 is LGHNA and CDR2 YSLEER. The CDR3 has 15 amino acids. The CDR3 region has the DNA TGCGCCAGCAGCCAAGCCTGGGGACAGAATGAAAAACTGTTTTTT. The encoded protein is CASSQAWGQNEKLFF.

In its sample, this clonotype was seen a few times. This sequence joins TRBV3-1 and TRBJ2-3; D possibly corresponds to TRBD2 (6 bases). Germline CDR1 LGHDT, CDR2 YNNKEL (reference sequence). The CDR3 totals 17 residues. V shed 0 bases and J shed 2 bases, with 15 bases lying between them. DNA of the CDR3: TGTGCCAGCAGCCAAGATCATTTGGGCGGGAACACAGATACGCAGTATTTT. It yields the protein CASSQDHLGGNTDTQYF.

The V call is TRBV12-3 or TRBV12-4, the J call TRBJ2-1; D unclear. The CDR3 is made up of 16 amino acids. Trimming took 1 base from V and 0 from J, leaving 10 bases between them. The CDR3 DNA follows: TGTGCCAGCAGTTTAGAAGTCCGCATCTCCTACAATGAGCAGTTCTTC. It yields the protein CASSLEVRISYNEQFF.

This clonotype was seen ten or more times. CDR3 bases: TGTGCCAGCAGCCAAGTCGAGGGGCGCAGTACTCAGTTCTTC. Translating gives CASSQVEGRSTQFF. This rearrangement joins TRBV3-1 to TRBJ2-1, with D perhaps being TRBD1 or TRBD2 (5 bases each). The V gene lost 1 base and the J gene lost 13 bases, with 17 bases spanning the gap. The CDR3 has 14 residues. Germline values: CDR1 LGHDT, CDR2 YNNKEL (reference sequence).